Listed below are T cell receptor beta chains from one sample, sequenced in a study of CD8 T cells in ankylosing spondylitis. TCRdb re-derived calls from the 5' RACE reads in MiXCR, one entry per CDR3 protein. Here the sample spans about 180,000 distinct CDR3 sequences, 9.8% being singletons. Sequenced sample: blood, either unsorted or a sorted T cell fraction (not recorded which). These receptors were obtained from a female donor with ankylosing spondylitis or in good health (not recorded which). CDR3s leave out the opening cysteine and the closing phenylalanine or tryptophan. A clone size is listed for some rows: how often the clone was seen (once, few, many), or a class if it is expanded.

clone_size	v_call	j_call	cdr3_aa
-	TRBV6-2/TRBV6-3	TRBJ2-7	ASSYGAESYEQY
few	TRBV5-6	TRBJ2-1	ASSRGTSGTLMQF
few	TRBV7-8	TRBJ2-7	ASSSDGGEYPYEQY
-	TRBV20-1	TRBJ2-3	SSTPLAASTDTQY
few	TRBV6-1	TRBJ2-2	ASSPVGVELF
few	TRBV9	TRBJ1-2	ASSVATNYGYT
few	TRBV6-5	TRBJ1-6	ASSYLGPGESPLH
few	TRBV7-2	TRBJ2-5	ASSPGVGRETQY
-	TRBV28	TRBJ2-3	ASSFNGKTDTQY
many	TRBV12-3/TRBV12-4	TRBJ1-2	ASGDLYGYT
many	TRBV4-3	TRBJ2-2	ASSRAGTGELF
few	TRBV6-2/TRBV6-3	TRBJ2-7	ASSWQVYEQY
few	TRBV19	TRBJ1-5	ASKGDRGLNQPQH
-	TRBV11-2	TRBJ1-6	ASSLHGYGSPLH
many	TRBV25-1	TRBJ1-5	ASSEYRPRPQH
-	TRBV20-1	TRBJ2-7	SARVASVPREQY
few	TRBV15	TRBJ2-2	ATSRRDRLNTGELF
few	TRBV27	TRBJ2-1	ASTLSASHNEQF
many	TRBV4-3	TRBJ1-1	ASSQGKNTEAF
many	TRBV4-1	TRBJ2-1	ASRGAGGYNEQF
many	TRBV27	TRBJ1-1	ASSLSGTGNTEAF
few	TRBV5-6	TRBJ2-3	ASTAYSSTDTQY
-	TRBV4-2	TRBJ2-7	ASSRLVGSYEQY
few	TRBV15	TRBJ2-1	ATSRSTGGSYNEQF
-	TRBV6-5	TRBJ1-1	ASSYIGVHTEAF
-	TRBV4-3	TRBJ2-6	ASSSDRSASGANVLT
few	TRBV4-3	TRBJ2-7	ASSQDFAGTEQY
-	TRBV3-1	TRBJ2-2	ASSQDPVGPGANTGELF
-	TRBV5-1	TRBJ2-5	ASRPTGGGETQY
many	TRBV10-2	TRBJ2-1	ASSELREQF
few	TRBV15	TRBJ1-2	ATSGETRDSTNYGYT